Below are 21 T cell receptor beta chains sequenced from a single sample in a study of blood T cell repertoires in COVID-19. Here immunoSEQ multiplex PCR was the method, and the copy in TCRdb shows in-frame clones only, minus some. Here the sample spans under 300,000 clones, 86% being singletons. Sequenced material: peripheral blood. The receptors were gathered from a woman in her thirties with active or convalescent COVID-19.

This CDR3 reads CASSLIALLSGKTEAFF. The CDR3 bases are TGTGCCAGCAGCCTGATCGCCCTTTTGTCAGGGAAGACTGAAGCTTTCTTT. V is TRBV7-2 and J is TRBJ1-1; weak D call: TRBD1 (5 bases). Germline-derived CDR1 and CDR2 are SGHTA and FQGNSA. With 5 bases removed from V and 5 bases from J, the gap between germline ends came to 24 bases. This CDR3 contains 17 residues.

The CDR3 spells CATSRGEGQYNSPLHF. Written as DNA, the CDR3 is TGTGCCACCAGCAGGGGGGAGGGACAATATAATTCACCCCTCCACTTT. V is TRBV15 and J is TRBJ1-6, with TRBD1 as a possible D gene (6 bases). CDR1 is LNHNV and CDR2 is YYDKDF in the germline V gene (reference sequence). The CDR3 is 16 amino acids. Trimming cost V 3 bases and J 4 bases, with 13 bases left between them.

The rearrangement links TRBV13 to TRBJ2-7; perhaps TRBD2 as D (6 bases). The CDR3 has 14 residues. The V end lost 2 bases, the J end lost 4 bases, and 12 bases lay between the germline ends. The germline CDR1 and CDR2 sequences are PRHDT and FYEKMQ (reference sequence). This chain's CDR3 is CASSLHQGLYEQYF. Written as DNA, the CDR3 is TGTGCCAGCAGCTTACACCAAGGACTATACGAGCAGTACTTC.

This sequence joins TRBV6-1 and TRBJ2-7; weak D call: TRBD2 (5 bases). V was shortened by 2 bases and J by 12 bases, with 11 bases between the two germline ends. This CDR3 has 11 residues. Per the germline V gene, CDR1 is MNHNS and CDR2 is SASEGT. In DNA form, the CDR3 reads TGTGCCAGCAGTGAATTGGCCGAGGGGTACTTC. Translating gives CASSELAEGYF.

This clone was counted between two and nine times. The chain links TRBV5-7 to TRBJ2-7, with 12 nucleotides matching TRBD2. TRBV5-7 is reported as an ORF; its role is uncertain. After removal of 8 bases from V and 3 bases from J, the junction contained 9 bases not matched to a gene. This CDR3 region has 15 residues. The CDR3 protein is CASRLAGAQSYEQYF. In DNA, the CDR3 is TGTGCCAGTCGACTAGCGGGGGCCCAAAGCTACGAGCAGTACTTC.

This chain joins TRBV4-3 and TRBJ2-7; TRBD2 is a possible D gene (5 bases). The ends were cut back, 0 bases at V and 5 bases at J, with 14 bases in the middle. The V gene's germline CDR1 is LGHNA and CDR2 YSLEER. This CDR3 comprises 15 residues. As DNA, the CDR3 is TGCGCCAGCAGCCAAGATACGAGGGTTACCCACGAGCAGTACTTC. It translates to CASSQDTRVTHEQYF.

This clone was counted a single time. The CDR3 bases are TGTGCCAGCTCACACCCCTGGGCGGGGGCCGAGCAGCCCCAGCATTTT. Translation: CASSHPWAGAEQPQHF. The chain carries TRBV18 and TRBJ1-5, with a tentative D call TRBD1 (6 bases). This CDR3 contains 16 residues. Germline V lookup: CDR1 KGHSH, CDR2 LQKENI. Trimming took off 4 bases at V and 7 bases at J, with 20 bases between the two ends.

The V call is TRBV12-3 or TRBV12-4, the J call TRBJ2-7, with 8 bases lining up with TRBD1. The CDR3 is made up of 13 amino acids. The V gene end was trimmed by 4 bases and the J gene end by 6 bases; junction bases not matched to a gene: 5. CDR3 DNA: TGTGCCAGCAGTTCGCAAACAGGGGGCGAGCAGTACTTC. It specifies CASSSQTGGEQYF.

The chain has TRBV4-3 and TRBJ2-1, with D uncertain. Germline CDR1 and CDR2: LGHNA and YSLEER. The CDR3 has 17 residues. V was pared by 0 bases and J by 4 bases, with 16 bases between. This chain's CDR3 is CASSQEGTGSRYNEQFF. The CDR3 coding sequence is TGCGCCAGCAGCCAAGAAGGCACCGGGTCGAGGTACAATGAGCAGTTCTTC.

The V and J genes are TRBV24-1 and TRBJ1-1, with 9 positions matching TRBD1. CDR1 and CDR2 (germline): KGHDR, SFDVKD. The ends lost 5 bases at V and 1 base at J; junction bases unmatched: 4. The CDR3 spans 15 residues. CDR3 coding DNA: TGTGCCACCAGTGGCACAGGGGGCGCGAACACTGAAGCTTTCTTT. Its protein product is CATSGTGGANTEAFF.

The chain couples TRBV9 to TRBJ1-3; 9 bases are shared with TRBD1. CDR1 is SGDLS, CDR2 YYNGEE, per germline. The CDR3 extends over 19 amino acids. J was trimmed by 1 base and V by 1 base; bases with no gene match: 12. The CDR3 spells CASSVTGQGGPSSGNTIYF. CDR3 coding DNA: TGTGCCAGCAGCGTAACGGGACAGGGTGGTCCTTCTTCTGGAAACACCATATATTTT.

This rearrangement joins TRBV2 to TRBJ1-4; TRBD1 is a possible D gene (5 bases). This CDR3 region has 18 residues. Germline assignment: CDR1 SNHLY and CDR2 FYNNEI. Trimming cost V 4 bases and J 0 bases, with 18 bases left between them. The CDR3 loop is CASSGWDSHPATNEKLFF. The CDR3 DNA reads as TGTGCCAGCAGTGGGTGGGACTCCCATCCTGCAACTAATGAAAAACTGTTTTTT.

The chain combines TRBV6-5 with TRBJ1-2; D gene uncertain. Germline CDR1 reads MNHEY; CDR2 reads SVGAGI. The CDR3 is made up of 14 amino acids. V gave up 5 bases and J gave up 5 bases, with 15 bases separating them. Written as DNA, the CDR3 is TGTGCCAGCAGTCCCTCTTACGACATTTATGGCTACACCTTC. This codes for CASSPSYDIYGYTF.

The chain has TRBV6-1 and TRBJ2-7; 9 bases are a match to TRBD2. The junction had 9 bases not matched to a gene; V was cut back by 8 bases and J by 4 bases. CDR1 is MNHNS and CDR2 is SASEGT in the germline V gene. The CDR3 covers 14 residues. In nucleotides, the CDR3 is TGTGCCAGCGCCCTATATAGCGGGGGTTACGAGCAGTACTTC. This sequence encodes CASALYSGGYEQYF.

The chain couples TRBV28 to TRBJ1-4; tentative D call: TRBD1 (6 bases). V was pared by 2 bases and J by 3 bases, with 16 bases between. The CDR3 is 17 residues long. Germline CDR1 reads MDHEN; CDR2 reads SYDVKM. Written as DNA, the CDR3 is TGTGCCAGCAGTTTACCACCCTACAGGGCGGCTAATGAAAAACTGTTTTTT. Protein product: CASSLPPYRAANEKLFF.

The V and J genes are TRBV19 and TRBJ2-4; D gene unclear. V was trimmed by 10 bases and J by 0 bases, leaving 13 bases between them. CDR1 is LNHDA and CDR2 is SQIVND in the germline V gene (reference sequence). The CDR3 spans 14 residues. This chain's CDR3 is CATSKLLAKNIQYF. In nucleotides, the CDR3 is TGTGCCACGAGCAAACTGTTAGCCAAAAACATTCAGTACTTC.

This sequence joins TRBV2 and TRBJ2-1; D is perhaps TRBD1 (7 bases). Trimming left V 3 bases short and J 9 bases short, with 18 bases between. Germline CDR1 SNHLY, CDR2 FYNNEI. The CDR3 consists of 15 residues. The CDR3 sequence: CASSEESQGGIEQFF. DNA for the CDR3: TGTGCCAGCAGTGAGGAGAGTCAGGGGGGAATTGAGCAGTTCTTC. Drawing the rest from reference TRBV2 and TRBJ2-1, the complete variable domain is EPEVTQTPSHQVTQMGQEVILRCVPISNHLYFYWYRQILGQKVEFLVSFYNNEISEKSEIFDDQFSVERPDGSNFTLKIRSTKLEDSAMYFCASSEESQGGIEQFFGPGTRLTVL.

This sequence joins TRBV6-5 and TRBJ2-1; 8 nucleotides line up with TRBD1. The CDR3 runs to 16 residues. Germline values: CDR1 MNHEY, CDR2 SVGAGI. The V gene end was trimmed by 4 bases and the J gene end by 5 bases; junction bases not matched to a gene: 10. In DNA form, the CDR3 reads TGTGCCAGCAGTTCTACAAGGACAGGGAACCACAATGAGCAGTTCTTC. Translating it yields CASSSTRTGNHNEQFF.

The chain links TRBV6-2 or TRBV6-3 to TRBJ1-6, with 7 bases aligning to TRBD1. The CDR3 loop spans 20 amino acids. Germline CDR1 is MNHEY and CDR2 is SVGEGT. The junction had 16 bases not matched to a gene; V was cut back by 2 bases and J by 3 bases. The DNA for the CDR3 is TGTGCCAGCAGTTACCATCCCCCTATCTTCGGGACAGTCTATAATTCACCCCTCCACTTT. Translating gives CASSYHPPIFGTVYNSPLHF.

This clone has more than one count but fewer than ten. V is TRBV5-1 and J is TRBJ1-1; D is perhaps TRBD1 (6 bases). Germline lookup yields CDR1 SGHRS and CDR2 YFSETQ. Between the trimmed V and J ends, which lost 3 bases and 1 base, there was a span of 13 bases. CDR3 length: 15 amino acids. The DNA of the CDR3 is TGCGCCAGCAGCTGGGGGCTTACAAGGAACACTGAAGCTTTCTTT. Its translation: CASSWGLTRNTEAFF.

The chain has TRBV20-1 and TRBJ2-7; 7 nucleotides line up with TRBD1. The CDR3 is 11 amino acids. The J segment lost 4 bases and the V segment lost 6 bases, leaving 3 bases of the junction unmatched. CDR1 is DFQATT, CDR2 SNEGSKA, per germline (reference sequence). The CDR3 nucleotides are TGCAGTGCACAGGGGTTGTACGAGCAGTACTTC. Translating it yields CSAQGLYEQYF.